A selection of T cell receptor beta chains follows, all from one sample in a study of cytomegalovirus exposure and HLA in healthy donors. The repertoire was sequenced with immunoSEQ multiplex PCR; TCRdb's copy has only in-frame clones and lacks some. The data contain 190,000 or so clones, around 83% of them singletons. The sample comprised PBMCs. The receptor set was obtained from a man in his fifties or sixties in good health and CMV-seronegative. CDR3s leave out the opening cysteine and the closing phenylalanine or tryptophan. D genes are given only for firm matches. Size values are once, few and many counts, or a class for expanded clones, and some rows have none.

clone_size j_call d_call v_call cdr3_length cdr3_aa
- TRBJ1-1 - TRBV7-2 13 ASSFYRAGGTEAF
- TRBJ2-3 TRBD2 TRBV7-3 13 ASSLTGTTPDTQY
- TRBJ2-3 TRBD1 TRBV4-3 14 ASSQDRDSHTDTQY
- TRBJ2-7 TRBD2 TRBV5-1 12 ASSGTSGAREQY
- TRBJ1-2 - TRBV25-1 10 ASSEGTWGYT
- TRBJ1-6 - TRBV7-2 13 ASSFGNTYNSPLH
few TRBJ1-1 - TRBV5-1 12 ASSFAGEGTEAF
- TRBJ2-5 - TRBV2 13 ASRFQGGTQETQY
- TRBJ1-1 - TRBV6-5 14 ASSYSMSWSAAEAF
- TRBJ1-6 TRBD1 TRBV7-2 15 ASRTRTGQGANSPLH
- TRBJ2-7 - TRBV6-6 10 ASRLDSNEQY
- TRBJ1-5 - TRBV4-2 14 ASSQEVGRVHQPQH
few TRBJ1-1 TRBD1 TRBV7-8 11 ASSKQGITEAF
- TRBJ2-1 - TRBV6-5 10 ASSDRAGEQF
- TRBJ2-7 - TRBV7-2 13 ASSSQGSNLYEQY
few TRBJ2-7 - TRBV6-1 12 ASSEVRGIYEQY
- TRBJ2-4 - TRBV7-2 13 ASSLLVVAKNIQY
- TRBJ2-2 TRBD1 TRBV2 16 ASSTPGQGDFDTGELF
- TRBJ2-2 - TRBV27 16 ASSTRRGGVLGTGELF
few TRBJ1-5 - TRBV27 11 ASRLYSNQPQH
- TRBJ2-7 TRBD1 TRBV4-1 17 ASSQDPGQGMPFTYEQY
- - TRBD1 TRBV7-4 12 ASSYPRGPYEQY
- TRBJ1-1 TRBD1 TRBV7-6 16 ASSLAQQGAESNTEAF
- TRBJ1-1 TRBD1 TRBV29-1 11 SVRGQKNTEAF
few TRBJ2-7 - TRBV7-2 12 ASSLTRTTYEQY
- TRBJ1-1 - TRBV7-3 11 ASSQSRNTEAF
once TRBJ1-5 - TRBV2 13 ASSEARTVNQPQH
- TRBJ2-7 - TRBV19 14 ASKDRWELPSYEQY
- TRBJ1-4 TRBD1 TRBV6-5 13 ASSYSGTGYEKLF
once TRBJ2-3 TRBD1 TRBV19 14 ASSTGQGRVRDTQY
- TRBJ1-5 TRBD1 TRBV5-1 12 ASSLTTGAQPQH
- TRBJ2-3 TRBD2 TRBV7-6 15 ASSLGQAGGYTDTQY
- TRBJ1-5 - TRBV7-2 13 ASSLGGPPNQPQH
- TRBJ2-7 TRBD2 TRBV19 14 ASSNPGLAGGYEQY
- TRBJ2-7 - TRBV28 11 ASSRGGNYEQY
few TRBJ1-1 - TRBV18 12 ASSPRRVNTEAF
- TRBJ2-5 TRBD2 TRBV20-1 9 SGGGSETQY
- TRBJ2-2 TRBD2 TRBV7-3 15 ASSLIPLAGGTGELF
- TRBJ1-6 - TRBV7-2 12 ASREGTNNSPLH
- TRBJ1-1 - TRBV7-9 12 ASSLVRQNTEAF
- TRBJ2-7 - TRBV5-6 9 ASSGGNEQY
- TRBJ2-4 - TRBV6-5 13 ASSYSPGTKNIQY
- TRBJ2-7 TRBD1 TRBV18 15 ASSPSPGQGSSYEQY
- TRBJ1-1 TRBD1 TRBV18 14 ASSPGTAIRGTEAF
- TRBJ2-1 - TRBV7-3 12 ASSPGGPRAEQF
- TRBJ2-7 - TRBV6-1 11 ASSEGRSYEQY
- TRBJ2-7 - TRBV7-2 13 ASSLASNRGIEQY
- TRBJ2-7 TRBD1 TRBV7-6 13 ASSLPSSGGNEQY
- TRBJ1-4 TRBD1 TRBV28 12 ASSSGQGGEKLF
- - - TRBV28 11 ATYRGGSYEQY